The next 15 T cell receptor beta chains were all read from a single sample in a study of blood T cell repertoires in COVID-19. Here immunoSEQ multiplex PCR was the method, and the copy in TCRdb shows in-frame clones only, minus some. The sample lists 90,000 to 100,000 clones; 81% were seen once. Specimen: peripheral blood. The receptors were gathered from a man aged 55 to 70 with acute or convalescent COVID-19.

As for this clone: One end of the junction does not line up with germline, which may come from a read error. This chain uses TRBV3-1 (or the pseudogene TRBV3-2) with TRBJ2-1, with 9 bases matching TRBD2. The germline CDR1 and CDR2 sequences are LGHDT and YNNKEL (reference sequence). The CDR3 has 12 residues. The CDR3 region is CASSLSGGSVIF. DNA for the CDR3: TGTGCCAGCAGCCTCAGCGGGGGGTCCGTGATCTTC.

V gene TRBV11-2 combines with J gene TRBJ2-5, with 11 bases aligning to TRBD1. The V segment lost 5 bases and the J segment 5 bases; nucleotides outside the gene matches: 4. The CDR3 contains 14 residues. Germline values: CDR1 SGHAT, CDR2 FQNNGV. The CDR3 here is CASSRTGGGETQYF. DNA of the CDR3: TGTGCCAGCAGCCGGACAGGGGGCGGGGAGACCCAGTACTTC.

The CDR3 sequence is CASSQTGAGANVLTF. The CDR3 region has the DNA TGTGCCAGCAGCCAGACAGGTGCTGGGGCCAACGTCCTGACTTTC. The rearrangement uses TRBV28 and TRBJ2-6; D is perhaps TRBD1 (6 bases). There are 15 residues in the CDR3. Germline assignment: CDR1 MDHEN and CDR2 SYDVKM. The ends were cut back, 6 bases at V and 2 bases at J, with 11 bases in the middle.

A remark on this clone: A read error may produce the germline difference seen at one junction end. This chain links TRBV12-3 or TRBV12-4 with TRBJ2-1; 9 bases map to TRBD2. The CDR3 is 12 residues long. The CDR3: CASTLAGVRQFF. CDR3 nucleotides: TGTGCCAGCACTTTAGCGGGAGTCAGGCAGTTCTTC.

This clone was seen a single time. The CDR3: CASSLASRETQYF. CDR3 DNA sequence: TGTGCCAGCAGCTTAGCATCGAGGGAGACCCAGTACTTC. The genes are TRBV11-3 and TRBJ2-5; D not certain. Germline CDR1 reads SGHNT; CDR2 reads YENEEA. The CDR3 sequence is 13 residues long. The ends were cut back, 1 base at V and 5 bases at J, with 8 bases in the middle.

The chain carries TRBV5-4 and TRBJ1-2, with D unclear. The V gene's germline CDR1 is SGHNT and CDR2 YYREEE (reference sequence). V gave up 4 bases and J gave up 4 bases, with 11 bases separating them. This CDR3 is 13 amino acids long. The CDR3 loop reads CASSPYLSYGYTF. The CDR3 DNA reads as TGTGCCAGCAGCCCATACTTATCCTATGGCTACACCTTC. The full variable domain, rest sourced from reference TRBV5-4 and TRBJ1-2, is ETGVTQSPTHLIKTRGQQVTLRCSSQSGHNTVSWYQQALGQGPQFIFQYYREEENGRGNFPPRFSGLQFPNYSSELNVNALELDDSALYLCASSPYLSYGYTFGSGTRLTVV.

The V and J genes are TRBV5-5 and TRBJ1-1, with 7 bases matching TRBD1. This CDR3 comprises 15 residues. Looked up from germline, CDR1 is SGHKS and CDR2 is YYEKEE (reference sequence). V lost 0 bases to trimming and J lost 2 bases; unmatched junction nucleotides: 4. The CDR3 DNA is TGTGCCAGCAGCTTGGCCGGGACAGCTAACACTGAAGCTTTCTTT. The encoded protein is CASSLAGTANTEAFF.

This clone was observed a few times. This chain joins TRBV3-1 (or the pseudogene TRBV3-2) and TRBJ2-2; D unresolved. Trimming removed 8 bases from V and 0 bases from J, with 13 bases in between. The germline V gene encodes CDR1 LGHDT and CDR2 YNNKEL (reference sequence). The CDR3 runs to 15 residues. The chain's CDR3 is CASRSPIANTGELFF. The CDR3 DNA is TGTGCCAGCCGCTCGCCTATCGCGAACACCGGGGAGCTGTTTTTT.

The chain recombines TRBV10-1 with TRBJ2-7, with 7 positions matching TRBD2. CDR1 WNHNN and CDR2 SYGVQD come from the germline V gene (reference sequence). There are 14 residues in the CDR3. The ends lost 0 bases at V and 4 bases at J; junction bases unmatched: 3. The CDR3: CASSESGGLYEQYF. Written as DNA, the CDR3 is TGCGCCAGCAGTGAGTCGGGGGGACTATACGAGCAGTACTTC.

This rearrangement joins TRBV6-2 or TRBV6-3 to TRBJ2-5, with D perhaps matching TRBD1 (6 bases). Trimming left V 5 bases short and J 6 bases short, with 13 bases between. The CDR3 is 13 amino acids. The germline CDR1 and CDR2 sequences are MNHEY and SVGEGT. CDR3: CASSHRQEKTQYF. DNA for the CDR3: TGTGCCAGCAGTCATAGACAGGAGAAGACCCAGTACTTC.

This clone was detected once. The chain has TRBV12-3 or TRBV12-4 and TRBJ2-7; TRBD2 is a possible D gene (6 bases). V was trimmed by 6 bases and J by 8 bases, leaving 17 bases between them. CDR3 length equals 13 residues. The DNA for the CDR3 is TGTGCCAGCAGCCGTGGGACTCCTATCCAGCAGTACTTC. This translates into CASSRGTPIQQYF.

The chain combines TRBV3-1 (or the pseudogene TRBV3-2) with TRBJ2-3; 9 bases are a match to TRBD1. Germline V gene sequence: CDR1 LGHDT, CDR2 YNNKEL (reference sequence). V lost 0 bases, J lost 2 bases, and 6 bases stayed unmatched. CDR3 length: 17 residues. The DNA for the CDR3 is TGTGCCAGCAGCCAAGATCCGGGACAGGGTGTCACAGATACGCAGTATTTT. This codes for CASSQDPGQGVTDTQYF.

The J gene is TRBJ2-7, the V gene TRBV4-3, with a tentative D call TRBD2 (6 bases). Trimming cost V 0 bases and J 6 bases, with 15 bases left between them. There are 15 residues in the CDR3. CDR1 and CDR2 (germline): LGHNA, YSLEER. The CDR3 protein is CASSQEWSTSREQYF. As DNA, the CDR3 is TGCGCCAGCAGCCAAGAGTGGAGTACTAGCCGCGAGCAGTACTTC.

This chain's CDR3 is CASSPSRNSGNTIYF. Written as DNA, the CDR3 is TGTGCCAGCTCACCAAGCAGGAACTCTGGAAACACCATATATTTT. The V call is TRBV18, the J call TRBJ1-3; D unclear. With 2 bases removed from V and 0 bases from J, the gap between germline ends came to 8 bases. The CDR3 totals 15 residues. CDR1 and CDR2 (germline): KGHSH, LQKENI.

This chain links TRBV3-1 (or the pseudogene TRBV3-2) with TRBJ2-5; D ambiguous. This CDR3 has 15 amino acids. V lost 2 bases and J 2 bases, leaving 12 bases between the germline ends. Germline lookup yields CDR1 LGHDT and CDR2 YNNKEL (reference sequence). CDR3 in amino acids: CASSQFLGQQETQYF. The CDR3 DNA reads TGTGCCAGCAGCCAATTTCTCGGTCAACAAGAGACCCAGTACTTC.